The 31 T cell receptor beta chains listed next were all sequenced from one sample in a study of patients and donors after allogeneic stem cell transplantation. TCRdb re-called the RT-PCR reads through MiXCR, storing one row per CDR3 protein. The table records about 230,000 distinct CDR3 sequences, about 14% of them present only once. Sequencing was done on a sample of blood, either unsorted or a sorted T cell fraction (not recorded which). These receptors were obtained from a human donor who was either an allogeneic HSCT recipient or a stem cell or donor lymphocyte infusion donor (not recorded which). It is not recorded whose cells these are; they may come from a transplant donor.

The chain carries TRBV7-8 and TRBJ2-3; no reliable D call. Germline CDR1 is SGHVS and CDR2 is FQNEAQ. V lost 5 bases and J 2 bases, leaving 20 bases between the germline ends. The CDR3 loop spans 17 amino acids. Here the CDR3 DNA reads TGTGCCAGCAGCCTCTCTGGACCCGGCGGCTACACAGATACGCAGTATTTT. Its protein product is CASSLSGPGGYTDTQYF.

The gene calls are TRBV20-1 and TRBJ2-3; a weak D match, TRBD2 (6 bases). Trimming stripped 4 bases from V and 8 bases from J, with 19 bases between. The CDR3 loop spans 14 amino acids. Germline V gene data show CDR1 as DFQATT and CDR2 as SNEGSKA (reference sequence). The CDR3 DNA reads TGCAGTGCTATCTCTAGCGATAGGACGGGTACGCAGTATTTT. Amino acids: CSAISSDRTGTQYF.

This clonotype was counted only a few times. In DNA, the CDR3 is TGTGCCAGCAGCTTACCGCGGGGGGGTGACAATGAGCAGTTCTTC. Translating gives CASSLPRGGDNEQFF. This chain joins TRBV7-2 and TRBJ2-1; 9 bases map to TRBD2. The CDR3 is 15 residues long. Losses at the gene ends were 2 bases for V and 5 bases for J; bases not matched to a gene: 4. Germline assignment: CDR1 SGHTA and CDR2 FQGNSA. Combining the CDR3 with reference TRBV7-2 and TRBJ2-1 gives the whole variable domain GAGVSQSPSNKVTEKGKDVELRCDPISGHTALYWYRQSLGQGLEFLIYFQGNSAPDKSGLPSDRFSAERTGGSVSTLTIQRTQQEDSAVYLCASSLPRGGDNEQFFGPGTRLTVL.

This clonotype showed up many times. The chain couples TRBV7-3 to TRBJ1-6, with 9 bases fitting TRBD1. The CDR3 is 14 amino acids. Per germline, CDR1 SGHTA and CDR2 FQGTGA. V lost 3 bases, J lost 9 bases, and 3 bases stayed unmatched. CDR3: CASSFTGGGSPLHF. The CDR3, as DNA: TGTGCCAGCAGCTTTACAGGGGGCGGTTCACCCCTCCACTTT.

This clonotype was detected a few times. The DNA for the CDR3 is TGTGCCAGCAATATAAGGACTGAAGCTTTCTTT. Encoded protein: CASNIRTEAFF. The gene calls are TRBV6-2 or TRBV6-3 and TRBJ1-1; no clear D gene. The germline V gene has CDR1 MNHEY and CDR2 SVGEGT. V lost 7 bases to trimming and J lost 5 bases, with 8 bases between them. The CDR3 is 11 amino acids.

This clonotype was observed a few times. The gene calls are TRBV5-1 and TRBJ2-3; perhaps TRBD1 as D (6 bases). Germline values: CDR1 SGHRS, CDR2 YFSETQ. V lost 0 bases and J lost 4, with 12 bases in between. The CDR3 covers 15 residues. The DNA for the CDR3 is TGCGCCAGCAGCTTGGTGGGGAAGGGGGCAGATACGCAGTATTTT. Translating gives CASSLVGKGADTQYF.

This clonotype was counted only a few times. V gene TRBV28 combines with J gene TRBJ1-2; 8 bases match TRBD1. After removal of 7 bases from V and 8 bases from J, the junction contained 6 bases not matched to a gene. Looked up from germline, CDR1 is MDHEN and CDR2 is SYDVKM. The CDR3 loop spans 12 amino acids. The CDR3: CASISGQGGYTF. The CDR3 DNA is TGTGCCAGCATCTCAGGACAGGGAGGCTACACCTTC.

V usage is TRBV5-4 and J usage is TRBJ1-2, with 7 nucleotides matching TRBD1. The CDR3 spans 16 residues. Per the germline V gene, CDR1 is SGHNT and CDR2 is YYREEE (reference sequence). V lost 3 bases, J lost 3 bases, and 11 bases stayed unmatched. The CDR3 bases are TGTGCCAGCAGCTCGAAAAGGACAGGAAGGCACTATGGCTACACCTTC. Translating it yields CASSSKRTGRHYGYTF.

J is TRBJ1-3 and V is TRBV12-3 or TRBV12-4; no firm D call. V lost 3 bases to trimming and J lost 3 bases, with 3 bases between them. The CDR3 runs 12 residues. CDR3 nucleotides: TGTGCCAGCAGTTTTATTGGAAACACCATATATTTT. It specifies CASSFIGNTIYF.

V usage is TRBV2 and J usage is TRBJ2-1; maybe TRBD1 (6 bases). V was trimmed by 6 bases and J by 3 bases, leaving 15 bases between them. This CDR3 contains 15 residues. From germline, CDR1 is SNHLY and CDR2 FYNNEI. The CDR3 protein is CASRRQAGGYNEQFF. The CDR3 nucleotides read TGTGCCAGCAGACGACAGGCAGGAGGCTACAATGAGCAGTTCTTC.

CDR3: CASMRTTNQYTQYF. CDR3 nucleotides: TGTGCCAGCATGAGGACTACCAACCAATATACGCAGTATTTT. The chain has TRBV7-2 and TRBJ2-3; the D gene is possibly TRBD2 (6 bases). The CDR3 is 14 amino acids. From germline, CDR1 is SGHTA and CDR2 FQGNSA. Trimming stripped 7 bases from V and 7 bases from J, with 18 bases between.

This chain links TRBV7-2 with TRBJ1-1, with D maybe TRBD1 (5 bases). CDR1 SGHTA and CDR2 FQGNSA come from the germline V gene. V was shortened by 3 bases and J by 7 bases, with 18 bases between the two germline ends. This CDR3 has 15 amino acids. The CDR3 region is CASSLVLRGDYEAFF. As DNA, the CDR3 is TGTGCCAGCAGCTTGGTTTTGCGAGGGGATTATGAAGCTTTCTTT.

The chain joins TRBV6-2 or TRBV6-3 to TRBJ2-1; D possibly corresponds to TRBD1 (5 bases). V was clipped by 7 bases and J by 3 bases, with 16 bases between them. Germline CDR1 and CDR2: MNHEY and SVGEGT. The CDR3 is made up of 15 amino acids. This chain's CDR3 is CASTGAVNFYNEQFF. CDR3 bases: TGTGCCAGCACTGGGGCAGTTAACTTCTACAATGAGCAGTTCTTC.

J is TRBJ2-6 and V is TRBV5-1, with 7 positions matching TRBD2. The CDR3 is 16 amino acids. Germline V gene lookup returns CDR1 SGHRS and CDR2 YFSETQ. V lost 4 bases and J lost 0; bases outside the gene matches: 4. CDR3 in amino acids: CASSRASGSGANVLTF. DNA for the CDR3: TGCGCCAGCAGCAGGGCTAGCGGCTCTGGGGCCAACGTCCTGACTTTC.

This clonotype was found many times. The rearrangement links TRBV6-1 to TRBJ1-4, with D possibly matching TRBD1 (5 bases). Deletions cut 6 bases from V and 8 bases from J, with 16 bases between. Germline values: CDR1 MNHNS, CDR2 SASEGT. This CDR3 spans 14 amino acids. CDR3 bases: TGTGCCAGCAGCCCCTCCGGGGCGCGAGAAAAACTGTTTTTT. It specifies CASSPSGAREKLFF.

The chain joins TRBV6-5 to TRBJ2-1, with no clear D. The CDR3 extends over 13 amino acids. Between the trimmed V and J ends, which lost 4 bases and 8 bases, there was a span of 12 bases. CDR1 MNHEY and CDR2 SVGAGI come from the germline V gene. This CDR3 reads CASSLGPKYEQFF. The CDR3 DNA is TGTGCCAGCAGTTTAGGCCCAAAATATGAGCAGTTCTTC.

This clonotype has only one observation. The chain has TRBV11-1 and TRBJ2-5; D unclear. Germline-derived CDR1 and CDR2 are SGHAT and FQDESV (reference sequence). V dropped 1 base and J dropped 5 bases, with 5 bases sitting between them. The CDR3 is made up of 12 amino acids. The CDR3, as DNA: TGTGCCAGCAGCTTAGGAGCTGAGACCCAGTACTTC. Protein sequence: CASSLGAETQYF.

There are a few counts of this clonotype. The V and J genes are TRBV4-1 and TRBJ2-2; 8 bases align to TRBD1. This CDR3 has 16 amino acids. V gave up 1 base and J gave up 4 bases; unmatched junction bases: 5. Germline CDR1 is MGHRA and CDR2 is YSYEKL. CDR3 protein: CASSQGTGWSTGELFF. The CDR3 DNA reads as TGCGCCAGCAGCCAAGGGACAGGGTGGAGCACCGGGGAGCTGTTTTTT.

The gene calls are TRBV27 and TRBJ1-2; D uncertain. V was pared by 8 bases and J by 0 bases, with 10 bases between. The CDR3 is 13 amino acids. The germline V gene has CDR1 MNHEY and CDR2 SMNVEV (reference sequence). The chain's CDR3 is CASGRGANYGYTF. The CDR3 DNA is TGTGCCAGCGGGCGAGGAGCTAACTATGGCTACACCTTC.

This clonotype was detected ten times or more. The rearrangement links TRBV10-3 to TRBJ1-1; weak D call: TRBD1 (5 bases). Looked up from germline, CDR1 is ENHRY and CDR2 is SYGVKD. V dropped 10 bases and J dropped 2 bases, with 14 bases sitting between them. This CDR3 spans 13 amino acids. CDR3 residues: CASAVGANTEAFF. In nucleotides, the CDR3 is TGTGCCAGCGCGGTCGGGGCTAACACTGAAGCTTTCTTT.

This clonotype was counted many times. The chain is built from TRBV20-1 and TRBJ2-3; 14 bases agree with TRBD2. The CDR3 is 15 amino acids. Trimming at V came to 5 bases and at J to 9 bases, leaving 10 bases not matched to a gene. The germline V gene has CDR1 DFQATT and CDR2 SNEGSKA (reference sequence). Here the CDR3 reads CSAGARLAGGHTQYF. Written as DNA, the CDR3 is TGCAGTGCTGGCGCCAGACTAGCGGGGGGGCACACGCAGTATTTT.

This clonotype showed up just a few times. The chain links TRBV6-2 or TRBV6-3 to TRBJ1-5, with D possibly TRBD1 on 5 matching bases. Trimming took 6 bases from V and 6 from J, leaving 21 bases between them. The germline V gene encodes CDR1 MNHEY and CDR2 SVGEGT. The CDR3 is made up of 16 amino acids. The DNA of the CDR3 is TGTGCCAGCAGGGAACAGGAAGGGTACGGGTCTCAGCCCCAGCATTTT. Protein sequence: CASREQEGYGSQPQHF.

This clonotype was detected only a few times. The rearrangement uses TRBV4-1 and TRBJ1-2, with 7 bases that match TRBD1. CDR3 size: 14 residues. J was trimmed by 5 bases and V by 2 bases; bases with no gene match: 5. Germline assignment: CDR1 MGHRA and CDR2 YSYEKL. The CDR3 DNA is TGCGCCAGCAGCCAATCGACAGGGCGGTATGGCTACACCTTC. This translates into CASSQSTGRYGYTF.

The chain is built from TRBV2 and TRBJ2-4; D is possibly TRBD2 (5 bases). V shed 2 bases and J shed 0 bases, with 8 bases lying between them. This CDR3 has 15 amino acids. Germline CDR1 reads SNHLY; CDR2 reads FYNNEI. DNA of the CDR3: TGTGCCAGCAGTGAAAGTCGGGGAGCCAAAAACATTCAGTACTTC. It specifies CASSESRGAKNIQYF.

This chain joins TRBV20-1 and TRBJ2-3; maybe TRBD2 (6 bases). V was clipped by 3 bases and J by 4 bases, with 11 bases between them. CDR1 is DFQATT and CDR2 is SNEGSKA in the germline V gene (reference sequence). This CDR3 has 13 amino acids. CDR3 sequence: CSARGGVADTQYF. DNA for the CDR3: TGCAGTGCTAGGGGCGGGGTGGCAGATACGCAGTATTTT.

There are many counts of this clonotype. The genes are TRBV2 and TRBJ1-2; the D is unclear. CDR1 is SNHLY, CDR2 FYNNEI, per germline. V was trimmed by 0 bases and J by 7 bases, leaving 9 bases between them. CDR3 size: 13 residues. CDR3 in amino acids: CASSEAPGGGYTF. The CDR3, as DNA: TGTGCCAGCAGTGAAGCGCCAGGAGGTGGCTACACCTTC. Combining the CDR3 with reference TRBV2 and TRBJ1-2 gives the whole variable domain EPEVTQTPSHQVTQMGQEVILRCVPISNHLYFYWYRQILGQKVEFLVSFYNNEISEKSEIFDDQFSVERPDGSNFTLKIRSTKLEDSAMYFCASSEAPGGGYTFGSGTRLTVV.

J is TRBJ1-5 and V is TRBV5-1; 7 bases line up with TRBD1. The germline gives CDR1 SGHRS, CDR2 YFSETQ. The CDR3 spans 15 residues. J gave up 3 bases and V 4 bases, and 7 bases lay outside the gene matches. CDR3 coding DNA: TGCGCCAGCAGCCCCGGACAGGCGATCAATCAGCCCCAGCATTTT. Encoded protein: CASSPGQAINQPQHF.

This clonotype was seen ten or more times. V gene TRBV6-2 or TRBV6-3 combines with J gene TRBJ2-3; 10 nucleotides line up with TRBD2. Germline V gene data show CDR1 as MNHEY and CDR2 as SVGEGT. Trimming at V came to 10 bases and at J to 4 bases, leaving 14 bases not matched to a gene. The CDR3 has 16 amino acids. As DNA, the CDR3 is TGTGCCACCTTCCACCACAGCGGGGGGGCCTCAGATACGCAGTATTTT. Its protein is CATFHHSGGASDTQYF.

There are a few counts of this clonotype. The V gene is TRBV6-2 or TRBV6-3, the J gene TRBJ2-1, with 9 bases identical to TRBD2. The CDR3 sequence is 14 residues long. Per the germline V gene, CDR1 is MNHEY and CDR2 is SVGEGT. The junction had 6 bases not matched to a gene; V was cut back by 8 bases and J by 4 bases. The DNA for the CDR3 is TGTGCCAGCCAAGGACTAGCGCATTACAATGAGCAGTTCTTC. Translation: CASQGLAHYNEQFF.

V is TRBV20-1 and J is TRBJ2-5; D is undetermined. Trimming removed 0 bases at V and 5 bases at J, with 19 bases between. The CDR3 contains 16 residues. Germline V gene data show CDR1 as DFQATT and CDR2 as SNEGSKA (reference sequence). Here the CDR3 reads CSARDLAVPGWETQYF. The CDR3 coding sequence is TGCAGTGCTAGAGATCTGGCAGTACCTGGATGGGAGACCCAGTACTTC.

The V and J genes are TRBV14 and TRBJ1-2; D not certain. This CDR3 has 15 amino acids. Deletions cut 4 bases from V and 0 bases from J, with 12 bases between. Germline assignment: CDR1 SGHDN and CDR2 FVKESK. In DNA form, the CDR3 reads TGTGCCAGCAGCCCAGGACCGAGTTCTAACTATGGCTACACCTTC. Translated: CASSPGPSSNYGYTF.